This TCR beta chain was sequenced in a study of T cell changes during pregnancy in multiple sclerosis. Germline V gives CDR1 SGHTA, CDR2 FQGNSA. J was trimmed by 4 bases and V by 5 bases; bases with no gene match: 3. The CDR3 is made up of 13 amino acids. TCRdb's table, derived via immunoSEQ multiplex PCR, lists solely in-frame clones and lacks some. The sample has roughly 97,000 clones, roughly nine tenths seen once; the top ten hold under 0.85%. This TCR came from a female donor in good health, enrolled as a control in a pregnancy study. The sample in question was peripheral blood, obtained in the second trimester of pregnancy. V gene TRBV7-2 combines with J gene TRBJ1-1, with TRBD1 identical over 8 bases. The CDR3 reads CASSKTGGTEAFF. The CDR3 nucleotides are TGTGCCAGCAGCAAAACAGGGGGCACTGAAGCTTTCTTT.